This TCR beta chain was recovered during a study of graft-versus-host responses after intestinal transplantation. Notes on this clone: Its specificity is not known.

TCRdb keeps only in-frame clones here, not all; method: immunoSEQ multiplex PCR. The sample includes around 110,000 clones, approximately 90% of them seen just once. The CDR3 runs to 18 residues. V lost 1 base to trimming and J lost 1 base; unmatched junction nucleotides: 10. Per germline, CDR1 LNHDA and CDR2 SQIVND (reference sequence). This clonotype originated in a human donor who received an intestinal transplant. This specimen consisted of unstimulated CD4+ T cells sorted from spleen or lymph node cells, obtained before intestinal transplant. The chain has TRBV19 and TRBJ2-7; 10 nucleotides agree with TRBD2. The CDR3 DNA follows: TGTGCCAGTAGTATAGGAGGGACTAGCGCGTACCTTTCCTACGAGCAGTACTTC. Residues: CASSIGGTSAYLSYEQYF.